One and the same sample provided the 18 T cell receptor beta chains below, sequenced in a study of blood T cells in healthy people across ages. It was with a sample-barcoded 5' primer and a J-beta primer mix that a second PCR of about 6 to 11 cycles was run. TCRdb reprocessed the 5' RACE reads with MiXCR, giving one entry per CDR3 protein. The sample consists of roughly 800,000 distinct CDR3 sequences, 20% to 30% of them appearing once. This sample was also put to use in a study of T cells of mothers and their children.

Sequencing used blood. All receptors derive from a boy aged 5-17 years in good health.

There are many counts of this clonotype. This sequence joins TRBV20-1 and TRBJ2-5, with 7 positions matching TRBD1. Germline lookup yields CDR1 DFQATT and CDR2 SNEGSKA (reference sequence). The V and J ends lost 4 bases and 0 bases, in that order; junction bases with no gene match: 2. The CDR3 length is 13 residues. The CDR3 protein is CSATGTDQETQYF. The CDR3 DNA sequence: TGCAGTGCTACCGGGACAGACCAAGAGACCCAGTACTTC.

The table lists this clonotype with a few counts. The rearrangement links TRBV7-8 to TRBJ2-3; D not certain. Trimming removed 5 bases from V and 3 bases from J, with 12 bases in between. In germline, CDR1 is SGHVS, CDR2 FQNEAQ. The CDR3 contains 14 residues. The DNA of the CDR3 is TGTGCCAGCAGCCCGGGCCCGGCTACAGATACGCAGTATTTT. It yields the protein CASSPGPATDTQYF.

This rearrangement joins TRBV6-2 or TRBV6-3 to TRBJ2-1, with 8 bases that match TRBD1. V trimming: 0 bases; J trimming: 2 bases; junction bases outside the gene matches: 6. CDR1 is MNHEY and CDR2 is SVGEGT in the germline V gene. CDR3 length: 17 residues. The CDR3 coding sequence is TGTGCCAGCAGTTACTCGACAGGGGAGGCTACCTACAATGAGCAGTTCTTC. It encodes CASSYSTGEATYNEQFF.

This chain joins TRBV29-1 and TRBJ1-1, with TRBD1 identical over 8 bases. Germline CDR1 reads SQVTM; CDR2 reads ANQGSEA. The CDR3 is 10 amino acids. The V segment lost 7 bases and the J segment 8 bases; nucleotides outside the gene matches: 3. The CDR3 sequence is CSAGDREAFF. The CDR3 DNA reads as TGCAGCGCCGGGGACAGGGAAGCTTTCTTT.

The sample holds many counts of this clonotype. The genes are TRBV29-1 and TRBJ2-5, with a tentative D call TRBD2 (5 bases). Germline values: CDR1 SQVTM, CDR2 ANQGSEA. This CDR3 has 15 amino acids. Deletions cut 1 base from V and 4 bases from J, with 16 bases between. The CDR3 loop reads CSVEVAEGRGETQYF. In DNA, the CDR3 is TGCAGCGTTGAAGTGGCAGAGGGCAGAGGAGAGACCCAGTACTTC.

This clonotype was detected only a few times. A junction end diverges from the germline sequence, so it may reflect a read error. The V call is TRBV24-1, the J call TRBJ2-7; TRBD1 agrees at 10 bases. CDR1 is KGHDR, CDR2 SFDVKD, per germline. This CDR3 is 14 amino acids long. CDR3 amino acids: CATSDPGQGDEQCF. The CDR3 coding sequence is TGTGCCACCAGTGACCCCGGACAGGGGGACGAGCAGTGCTTC.

The chain has TRBV19 and TRBJ2-7; no reliable D call. The CDR3 consists of 14 residues. Germline CDR1 LNHDA, CDR2 SQIVND (reference sequence). The V gene lost 5 bases and the J gene lost 1 base, with 12 bases spanning the gap. CDR3 DNA sequence: TGTGCCAGTAGTGCCGGGCCTCCTTCCTACGAGCAGTACTTC. Protein: CASSAGPPSYEQYF. Filled out from reference TRBV19 and TRBJ2-7, the complete variable domain reads DGGITQSPKYLFRKEGQNVTLSCEQNLNHDAMYWYRQDPGQGLRLIYYSQIVNDFQKGDIAEGYSVSREKKESFPLTVTSAQKNPTAFYLCASSAGPPSYEQYFGPGTRLTVT.

This clonotype turned up a few times. The rearrangement uses TRBV7-9 and TRBJ2-7, with D perhaps being TRBD1 or TRBD2 (5 bases each). The CDR3 spans 15 residues. CDR1 is SEHNR and CDR2 is FQNEAQ in the germline V gene (reference sequence). With 4 bases removed from V and 3 bases from J, the gap between germline ends came to 16 bases. CDR3 protein: CASSSGRTRGYEQYF. DNA of the CDR3: TGTGCCAGCAGCTCGGGACGAACCCGGGGCTACGAGCAGTACTTC.

The chain uses TRBV6-5 and TRBJ2-5; tentative D call: TRBD2 (7 bases). V was clipped by 10 bases and J by 5 bases, with 14 bases between them. From germline, CDR1 is MNHEY and CDR2 SVGAGI. The CDR3 is 12 amino acids. The CDR3 bases are TGTGCCACACGGGGGGCGGAGGAGACCCAGTACTTC. This encodes CATRGAEETQYF.

The chain has TRBV28 and TRBJ1-5; possibly TRBD1 for D (5 bases). The V gene lost 7 bases and the J gene lost 6 bases, with 13 bases spanning the gap. The germline gives CDR1 MDHEN, CDR2 SYDVKM. The CDR3 covers 13 residues. The CDR3 sequence: CASTIRVAQPQHF. The CDR3 DNA sequence: TGTGCCAGCACGATCAGGGTGGCTCAGCCCCAGCATTTT.

There are a few counts of this clonotype. The CDR3 here is CASSLTERRVGYEQYF. The CDR3 bases are TGTGCCAGCAGTTTAACTGAGAGACGAGTGGGCTACGAGCAGTACTTC. The chain employs TRBV27 and TRBJ2-7; D gene uncertain. This CDR3 is 16 amino acids long. CDR1 is MNHEY, CDR2 SMNVEV, per germline (reference sequence). The V end was cut by 2 bases, the J end by 3 bases, with 17 bases between.

The V and J genes are TRBV13 and TRBJ1-2; the match to TRBD1 covers 7 bases. The CDR3 is 16 amino acids. Germline loops: CDR1 PRHDT, CDR2 FYEKMQ (reference sequence). The ends lost 5 bases at V and 0 bases at J; junction bases unmatched: 9. The CDR3 sequence is CASSAQQGRANYGYTF. The CDR3, as DNA: TGTGCCAGCAGCGCCCAACAGGGGAGAGCTAACTATGGCTACACCTTC.

CDR3 in DNA: TGTGCCAGCAGCTCCGAACTCAACTTGGGTGAAAAACTGTTTTTT. It specifies CASSSELNLGEKLFF. This rearrangement joins TRBV7-9 to TRBJ1-4; D not certain. V dropped 4 bases and J dropped 7 bases, with 16 bases sitting between them. CDR1 SEHNR and CDR2 FQNEAQ come from the germline V gene (reference sequence). There are 15 residues in the CDR3.

The chain joins TRBV15 to TRBJ1-5; D remains ambiguous. Trimming removed 1 base from V and 0 bases from J, with 7 bases in between. The CDR3 extends over 15 amino acids. The germline gives CDR1 LNHNV, CDR2 YYDKDF (reference sequence). The CDR3 region has the DNA TGTGCCACCAGCAGAGTTCTCTCTAGCAATCAGCCCCAGCATTTT. Its protein product is CATSRVLSSNQPQHF.

The chain is built from TRBV24-1 and TRBJ1-2; D not resolved. The CDR3 consists of 13 residues. Trimming removed 2 bases from V and 5 bases from J, with 8 bases in between. CDR1 and CDR2 (germline): KGHDR, SFDVKD. CDR3 amino acids: CATSDSLGYGYTF. The CDR3 nucleotides read TGTGCCACCAGTGATTCCCTAGGTTATGGCTACACCTTC.

J is TRBJ2-7 and V is TRBV14; tentatively, D is TRBD2 (6 bases). The V gene lost 3 bases and the J gene lost 3 bases, with 21 bases spanning the gap. Germline V lookup: CDR1 SGHDN, CDR2 FVKESK. This CDR3 has 17 residues. CDR3 in DNA: TGTGCCAGCAGCCACCACGCCCGGGACTCCTTCGGCTACGAGCAGTACTTC. Encoded protein: CASSHHARDSFGYEQYF.

The chain recombines TRBV7-9 with TRBJ2-5; D remains unclear. The J call may be faulty, since TRBJ2-1 better matches the DNA end. The CDR3 is 12 amino acids. CDR1 is SEHNR, CDR2 FQNEAQ, per germline (reference sequence). CDR3 loop: CASRVQVGVQFF. The CDR3 bases are TGTGCCAGCAGGGTTCAGGTTGGTGTGCAGTTCTTC.

This clonotype came up a few times. The chain uses TRBV6-2 or TRBV6-3 and TRBJ2-6, with 8 bases identical to TRBD1. CDR1 and CDR2 (germline): MNHEY, SVGEGT. Losses at the gene ends were 6 bases for V and 2 bases for J; bases not matched to a gene: 9. CDR3 length equals 17 residues. The CDR3 protein is CASSATGAYTGANVLTF. In DNA, the CDR3 is TGTGCCAGCAGCGCGACAGGGGCGTACACTGGGGCCAACGTCCTGACTTTC.